A single count supports the clone carrying this T cell receptor (beta chain). V trimming: 1 base; J trimming: 4 bases; junction bases outside the gene matches: 7. The CDR3 has 15 amino acids. Germline CDR1 SGHAT, CDR2 FQNNGV. Source study methods: Amplification with reference gene primers provided the estimates of nucleated cell counts. Repertoires were generated with immunoSEQ multiplex PCR, while TCRdb's copy carries only in-frame clones and drops some. D and trimming were read from the DNA, whereas the V and J calls and clone size are those reported in that table. This table has over 350,000 clones, roughly 87% appearing once. The sample comes from a study of blood T cell repertoires in COVID-19. Study at large: Samples came from the United States, Italy and Spain, spanning acute and convalescent COVID-19.

Participants came from about two dozen US areas, aged about 18 to 89 years. The specimen was PBMCs or T cells enriched from blood (not recorded which). J is TRBJ2-7 and V is TRBV11-2, with 7 positions matching TRBD2. The sequence came from a woman younger than 35 with acute COVID-19. The CDR3 loop reads CASSLVMTSLYEQYF. The CDR3 DNA reads as TGTGCCAGCAGCTTAGTTATGACTAGCTTATACGAGCAGTACTTC.